The source of this T cell receptor beta chain is a study of shared T cell receptors in the human thymus. CDR3 size: 18 residues. CDR1 LGHNA and CDR2 YSLEER come from the germline V gene. V was clipped by 0 bases and J by 4 bases; unmatched bases: 10. Produced via immunoSEQ multiplex PCR; TCRdb's table is partial and in-frame only. The sample lists roughly 500,000 clones, approximately 80% seen once, with 0.013% in the top ten. These same data were also listed under a study on human thymus T cells. Per that paper: Related research described thymic repertoires that were highly overlapping among unrelated individuals.

The V gene is TRBV4-3, the J gene TRBJ2-3, with 10 positions matching TRBD2. Sequenced sample: thymocytes. This receptor was identified in a boy under two years old with a congenital heart defect. The CDR3 nucleotides are TGCGCCAGCAGCCAAGATAACCCCGCTAGCGGGAGTTCAGATACGCAGTATTTT. This sequence encodes CASSQDNPASGSSDTQYF.